The present T cell receptor (beta chain) was sequenced within a study of response to subunit inactivated influenza vaccine. TCRdb processed the RT-PCR reads anew with MiXCR; each CDR3 protein has one entry. The top ten clones hold 12% of a sample with roughly 150,000 distinct CDR3 sequences, about a tenth of them seen once. As regards this clonotype: Its antigen is not identified.

The ends were cut back, 3 bases at V and 4 bases at J, with 15 bases in the middle. CDR3 length equals 15 residues. Germline CDR1 and CDR2: SEHNR and FQNEAQ (reference sequence). Overall study findings and caveats: Authors suggested few new T cells are recruited by each seasonal influenza vaccination.

This receptor was obtained from a man aged 45-60 years who received an inactivated influenza vaccine. V gene TRBV7-9 combines with J gene TRBJ1-1; maybe TRBD1 (6 bases). The material sequenced was non-naive T cells sorted from PBMCs, taken roughly 6 weeks after vaccination. CDR3 nucleotide sequence: TGTGCCAGCAGCTTGGGGGGCCCCGCGGGCACTGAAGCTTTCTTT. It translates to CASSLGGPAGTEAFF.